The 19 T cell receptor beta chains presented below share a single source sample, sequenced in a study of STAT5B mutations in CD4+ large granular lymphocyte leukemia. TCRdb's copy holds only in-frame clones and misses some; the assay was immunoSEQ multiplex PCR. This sample yields about 33,000 clones, of which approximately 74% are seen a single time; approximately 0.3% belongs to the top ten. Sequenced: CD4+ T cells from blood buffy coats. Receptor source: a human donor in good health.

This chain connects TRBV5-1 to TRBJ2-3, with 7 bases identical to TRBD1. This CDR3 has 13 residues. V trimming: 4 bases; J trimming: 5 bases; junction bases outside the gene matches: 4. Germline CDR1 and CDR2: SGHRS and YFSETQ. The CDR3 DNA reads as TGCGCCAGCAGCGTCCCAGGGGGAGATACGCAGTATTTT. Protein sequence: CASSVPGGDTQYF.

The chain has TRBV7-8 and TRBJ2-1; 12 bases align to TRBD1. The ends lost 4 bases at V and 7 bases at J; junction bases unmatched: 5. Germline CDR1 reads SGHVS; CDR2 reads FQNEAQ. This CDR3 has 15 amino acids. DNA of the CDR3: TGTGCCAGCAGCTGGCGGGACAGGGGGCTAAATGAGCAGTTCTTC. Amino acid sequence: CASSWRDRGLNEQFF.

The rearrangement joins TRBV2 to TRBJ2-5, with 7 bases fitting TRBD1. The CDR3 loop spans 15 amino acids. The germline V gene has CDR1 SNHLY and CDR2 FYNNEI. The junction had 6 bases not matched to a gene; V was cut back by 3 bases and J by 2 bases. CDR3 protein: CASSEPAGGQETQYF. CDR3 nucleotide sequence: TGTGCCAGCAGTGAGCCTGCAGGGGGACAAGAGACCCAGTACTTC.

This clone has more than one count but fewer than ten. V usage is TRBV5-4 and J usage is TRBJ1-1, with TRBD1 matching 10 bases. J gave up 2 bases and V 4 bases, and 8 bases lay outside the gene matches. Germline loops: CDR1 SGHNT, CDR2 YYREEE (reference sequence). The CDR3 spans 16 residues. This CDR3 is CASSQDRGEVNTEAFF. The CDR3 DNA follows: TGTGCCAGCAGCCAGGACAGGGGGGAGGTTAACACTGAAGCTTTCTTT. Filled out from reference TRBV5-4 and TRBJ1-1, the complete variable domain reads ETGVTQSPTHLIKTRGQQVTLRCSSQSGHNTVSWYQQALGQGPQFIFQYYREEENGRGNFPPRFSGLQFPNYSSELNVNALELDDSALYLCASSQDRGEVNTEAFFGQGTRLTVV.

This clone appeared once. The chain employs TRBV4-1 and TRBJ1-2; D unresolved. The CDR3 extends over 18 amino acids. Germline V gene data show CDR1 as MGHRA and CDR2 as YSYEKL. V was cut by 2 bases and J by 4 bases, with 23 bases left in between. As DNA, the CDR3 is TGCGCCAGCAGCCAATGGTTGGTAGTTAAGAGAGTATCCTATGGCTACACCTTC. It translates to CASSQWLVVKRVSYGYTF.

The genes are TRBV7-9 and TRBJ2-7; D might be TRBD2 (6 bases). With 6 bases removed from V and 4 bases from J, the gap between germline ends came to 10 bases. There are 12 residues in the CDR3. Germline V gene data show CDR1 as SEHNR and CDR2 as FQNEAQ (reference sequence). CDR3 DNA sequence: TGTGCCAGCAGACGGGAGATATACGAGCAGTACTTC. Its translation is CASRREIYEQYF.

The chain has TRBV7-2 and TRBJ1-1, with 9 nucleotides matching TRBD1. The trim removed 0 bases at V and 3 bases at J, leaving 5 bases unmatched. Germline CDR1 SGHTA, CDR2 FQGNSA. CDR3 length: 16 residues. CDR3: CASSLAAGTGHTEAFF. The DNA of the CDR3 is TGTGCCAGCAGCTTAGCAGCCGGGACAGGGCACACTGAAGCTTTCTTT. The whole variable domain, remainder taken from reference TRBV7-2 and TRBJ1-1, is GAGVSQSPSNKVTEKGKDVELRCDPISGHTALYWYRQSLGQGLEFLIYFQGNSAPDKSGLPSDRFSAERTGGSVSTLTIQRTQQEDSAVYLCASSLAAGTGHTEAFFGQGTRLTVV.

This clone appeared a single time. V is TRBV27 and J is TRBJ2-5; D is ambiguous. Germline values: CDR1 MNHEY, CDR2 SMNVEV (reference sequence). The CDR3 contains 14 residues. V was shortened by 3 bases and J by 0 bases, with 8 bases between the two germline ends. CDR3 in DNA: TGTGCCAGCAGTTTGAGAAGGTACCAAGAGACCCAGTACTTC. Translating gives CASSLRRYQETQYF.

The rearrangement uses TRBV25-1 and TRBJ2-3; D remains ambiguous. V lost 5 bases and J lost 2, with 8 bases in between. The CDR3 is made up of 13 amino acids. Germline CDR1 is MGHDK and CDR2 is SYGVNS. DNA of the CDR3: TGTGCCAGCAGTCAGACGGTCACAGATACGCAGTATTTT. It codes for CASSQTVTDTQYF.

This clone was counted a single time. This sequence joins TRBV5-4 and TRBJ2-3; no clear D gene. With 4 bases removed from V and 2 bases from J, the gap between germline ends came to 11 bases. Germline CDR1 SGHNT, CDR2 YYREEE (reference sequence). The CDR3 runs 14 residues. The CDR3 coding sequence is TGTGCCAGCAGCCCTGACTTGTTCACAGATACGCAGTATTTT. Its translation is CASSPDLFTDTQYF. The whole variable domain, filled in from reference TRBV5-4 and TRBJ2-3, reads ETGVTQSPTHLIKTRGQQVTLRCSSQSGHNTVSWYQQALGQGPQFIFQYYREEENGRGNFPPRFSGLQFPNYSSELNVNALELDDSALYLCASSPDLFTDTQYFGPGTRLTVL.

This clone was counted a few times. The chain carries TRBV6-5 and TRBJ1-5; weak D call: TRBD1 (6 bases). The V end lost 8 bases, the J end lost 8 bases, and 16 bases lay between the germline ends. Germline CDR1 reads MNHEY; CDR2 reads SVGAGI. The CDR3 runs to 13 residues. The chain's CDR3 is CASGWTASEPQHF. As DNA, the CDR3 is TGTGCCAGCGGCTGGACAGCTAGCGAGCCCCAGCATTTT.

This clone occurred a few times. This chain connects TRBV5-1 to TRBJ2-3; D gene uncertain. Between the trimmed V and J ends, which lost 2 bases and 4 bases, there was a span of 5 bases. The V gene's germline CDR1 is SGHRS and CDR2 YFSETQ. CDR3 size: 12 residues. The CDR3 sequence: CASSFEADTQYF. CDR3 DNA: TGCGCCAGCAGCTTTGAGGCAGATACGCAGTATTTT.

The chain recombines TRBV25-1 with TRBJ2-2, with 8 bases identical to TRBD1. V was clipped by 1 base and J by 1 base; unmatched bases: 2. This CDR3 comprises 16 residues. Per the germline V gene, CDR1 is MGHDK and CDR2 is SYGVNS. In DNA form, the CDR3 reads TGTGCCAGCAGTGAATTCGGGACAGGGAACACCGGGGAGCTGTTTTTT. This sequence encodes CASSEFGTGNTGELFF.

The genes are TRBV19 and TRBJ1-1; unclear D gene. Germline V gene sequence: CDR1 LNHDA, CDR2 SQIVND (reference sequence). The CDR3 is made up of 11 amino acids. V was clipped by 3 bases and J by 9 bases, with 8 bases between them. The DNA of the CDR3 is TGTGCCAGTAGTATCTCCAGGAAAGCTTTCTTT. Translation: CASSISRKAFF.

The chain is built from TRBV11-3 and TRBJ2-5, with D perhaps matching TRBD2 (6 bases). The germline V and J ends were trimmed by 5 bases and 2 bases, with 18 bases remaining between them. This CDR3 has 16 amino acids. Germline V gene lookup returns CDR1 SGHNT and CDR2 YENEEA. As DNA, the CDR3 is TGTGCCAGCAGCCATAAACGGGGCGGGGAACAAGAGACCCAGTACTTC. It specifies CASSHKRGGEQETQYF.

The V and J genes are TRBV11-3 and TRBJ1-2, with D maybe TRBD1 (6 bases). The CDR3 runs to 15 residues. The ends were cut back, 5 bases at V and 6 bases at J, with 19 bases in the middle. Per germline, CDR1 SGHNT and CDR2 YENEEA. Here the CDR3 reads CASSRGQDSTDGYTF. The CDR3 DNA sequence: TGTGCCAGCAGCCGGGGGCAGGACTCTACTGATGGCTACACCTTC. Drawing the rest from reference TRBV11-3 and TRBJ1-2, the complete variable domain is EAGVVQSPRYKIIEKKQPVAFWCNPISGHNTLYWYLQNLGQGPELLIRYENEEAVDDSQLPKDRFSAERLKGVDSTLKIQPAELGDSAVYLCASSRGQDSTDGYTFGSGTRLTVV.

This CDR3 is CASSPRQGVLDEQFF. For the CDR3, the DNA is TGTGCCAGCAGCCCCAGACAGGGTGTGTTGGATGAGCAGTTCTTC. V is TRBV7-9 and J is TRBJ2-1; 7 bases map to TRBD1. V was clipped by 5 bases and J by 8 bases; unmatched bases: 12. From germline, CDR1 is SEHNR and CDR2 FQNEAQ (reference sequence). CDR3 length: 15 amino acids.

Here the CDR3 reads CASSYGRGRGETQYF. The CDR3 DNA sequence: TGTGCCAGCAGTTATGGGAGGGGCCGGGGGGAGACCCAGTACTTC. The chain couples TRBV6-5 to TRBJ2-5; TRBD2 matches 7 bases. The CDR3 totals 15 residues. V was clipped by 3 bases and J by 5 bases; unmatched bases: 9. Germline values: CDR1 MNHEY, CDR2 SVGAGI.

This chain uses TRBV6-5 with TRBJ1-2; D call uncertain. V dropped 0 bases and J dropped 8 bases, with 13 bases sitting between them. The CDR3 has 14 residues. The germline V gene has CDR1 MNHEY and CDR2 SVGAGI. DNA for the CDR3: TGTGCCAGCAGTTACTCAGCTGATTGGGAGGGCTACACCTTC. It translates to CASSYSADWEGYTF.